This T cell receptor beta chain was captured in a study of identical twins. V was trimmed by 5 bases and J by 1 base, leaving 5 bases between them. The CDR3 has 12 amino acids. This clonotype has ten or more counts. TCRdb re-analysed the 5' RACE reads in MiXCR, keeping a single row per CDR3 protein. The table lists hundreds of thousands of distinct CDR3 sequences, roughly an eighth of them singletons. This sample also appeared in a second study, on yellow fever vaccine responses in identical twins. That publication notes: A vaccine T cell response that seemed partly convergent and partly personalized was reported in twins.

Source material: PBMCs. V is TRBV12-3 or TRBV12-4 and J is TRBJ1-1, with a weak D call TRBD1 (5 bases). The receptor was isolated from a woman between 18 and 30 years old in good health. The chain's CDR3 is CASSGANTEAFF. The CDR3 region has the DNA TGTGCCAGCAGTGGGGCGAACACTGAAGCTTTCTTT.